This T cell receptor (beta chain) was profiled in a study of blood T cells in healthy people across ages. The CDR3 contains 15 residues. V dropped 4 bases and J dropped 5 bases, with 16 bases sitting between them. Germline V gene lookup returns CDR1 SGHRS and CDR2 YFSETQ. Roughly 9.2 milliliters of peripheral blood were drawn from each donor into EDTA-treated tubes. Total RNA extraction produced at least 6 micrograms (per sample) for the study. This clonotype was seen only a few times. Combining a sample-barcoded 5' primer with a J-beta primer mix, a second PCR ran for roughly 7 to 12 cycles. Sequencing of every sample gave 3 million or more CDR3-containing paired-end reads. TCRdb redid the calling of the 5' RACE reads with MiXCR, one entry per CDR3 protein. Of 1.5 million to 2 million distinct CDR3 sequences detected, 28% appear once; the ten largest clones hold 7.7%.

Specimen: blood. This receptor was identified in a woman between 25 and 40 years old in good health. The V and J genes are TRBV5-1 and TRBJ1-5, with D possibly TRBD1 on 5 matching bases. CDR3 sequence: CASSPGGERYQPQHF. The CDR3 nucleotides are TGCGCCAGCAGCCCCGGGGGGGAAAGGTATCAGCCCCAGCATTTT.